The clone carrying this T cell receptor (beta chain) was seen a handful of times. As yet, its antigen is unknown. Assay used: immunoSEQ multiplex PCR; TCRdb lists only in-frame clones, some missing. The sample holds roughly 120,000 clones, about nine tenths seen once. The data derive from a study of T cell responses to AZD1222 COVID-19 vaccine. Points from the study as a whole: Unmutated variant regions are reportedly targeted by nearly half of spike-specific TCRs. Spike was spanned by vaccine-associated CD4 TCRs, with dominance at 160-218 and 743-854. In a largely white British group with more females than males, clonal diversity was possibly underestimated. Repertoire sampling was restricted to post-peak T cell response timepoints.

The CDR3 runs to 16 residues. The V end was cut by 5 bases, the J end by 2 bases, with 18 bases between. Germline V lookup: CDR1 MGHDK, CDR2 SYGVNS. The sample was peripheral blood, taken on day 0 of AZD1222 vaccination. This receptor was obtained from an adult in good health. This rearrangement joins TRBV25-1 to TRBJ1-2; tentative D call: TRBD1 (5 bases). Here the CDR3 DNA reads TGTGCCAGCAGTAGCCCGGTGGGGGGTCTGAACTATGGCTACACCTTC. It codes for CASSSPVGGLNYGYTF.